Each of the 20 T cell receptor beta chains below was sequenced from the same sample in a study of cytomegalovirus exposure and HLA in healthy donors. The PCR used 60 Vbeta and 13 Jbeta primers. Assay used: immunoSEQ multiplex PCR; TCRdb lists only in-frame clones, some missing. Altogether 120,000 or so clones are present, 75% to 85% being singletons, with the ten largest covering over 2.5%. Input material: PBMCs. The receptors were gathered from a male donor in good health and CMV-seronegative.

The chain employs TRBV25-1 and TRBJ2-1, with 11 bases matching TRBD2. This CDR3 is built from 18 residues. V shed 3 bases and J 1 base; nucleotides not matched to a gene: 8. Germline V gene sequence: CDR1 MGHDK, CDR2 SYGVNS. The CDR3 region is CASSDSSGRFISYNEQFF. The DNA for the CDR3 is TGTGCCAGCAGTGACTCTAGCGGGAGGTTTATTTCCTACAATGAGCAGTTCTTC.

The V call is TRBV6-5, the J call TRBJ1-5; the D is unclear. Per the germline V gene, CDR1 is MNHEY and CDR2 is SVGAGI. Trimming shortened V by 4 bases and J by 6 bases, and 10 bases separated the two germline ends. There are 13 residues in the CDR3. The CDR3 DNA sequence: TGTGCCAGCAGTTCCTACTATGCTCAGCCCCAGCATTTT. It is translated as CASSSYYAQPQHF.

This chain joins TRBV7-9 and TRBJ2-7; D perhaps matches TRBD1 (6 bases). Germline CDR1 and CDR2: SEHNR and FQNEAQ (reference sequence). The V and J ends lost 1 base and 3 bases respectively, with 7 bases between them. The CDR3 is 13 amino acids. The CDR3 reads CASSLGQDYEQYF. CDR3 in DNA: TGTGCCAGCAGCTTAGGACAGGACTACGAGCAGTACTTC.

The chain combines TRBV19 with TRBJ1-1, with no clear D. CDR3 size: 13 residues. V lost 5 bases, J lost 4 bases, and 11 bases lay in between. Germline lookup yields CDR1 LNHDA and CDR2 SQIVND (reference sequence). CDR3 DNA sequence: TGTGCCAGTAGTCATGGCAGTCGCACTGAAGCTTTCTTT. Amino acids: CASSHGSRTEAFF. Combining the CDR3 with reference TRBV19 and TRBJ1-1 gives the whole variable domain DGGITQSPKYLFRKEGQNVTLSCEQNLNHDAMYWYRQDPGQGLRLIYYSQIVNDFQKGDIAEGYSVSREKKESFPLTVTSAQKNPTAFYLCASSHGSRTEAFFGQGTRLTVV.

V is TRBV19 and J is TRBJ1-5, with D tentatively TRBD1 (5 bases). Trimming left V 0 bases short and J 4 bases short, with 10 bases between. CDR1 and CDR2 from the germline V gene are LNHDA and SQIVND (reference sequence). This CDR3 has 15 amino acids. The CDR3 region has the DNA TGTGCCAGTAGTATAGATGGCCAGGGAAATCAGCCCCAGCATTTT. Protein sequence: CASSIDGQGNQPQHF.

This chain uses TRBV11-2 with TRBJ2-1; D ambiguous. V was clipped by 5 bases and J by 6 bases, with 26 bases between them. The CDR3 extends over 18 amino acids. The V gene's germline CDR1 is SGHAT and CDR2 FQNNGV. CDR3 sequence (DNA): TGTGCCAGCAGCCCCTCAGGTGGGCTACTGAACCGCCTCAATGAGCAGTTCTTC. Its protein product is CASSPSGGLLNRLNEQFF.

This clone came up once. The rearrangement joins TRBV4-1 to TRBJ2-5, with D possibly matching TRBD2 (6 bases). The better agreement between TRBJ2-7 and the DNA end casts doubt on the J call. This CDR3 comprises 17 residues. CDR1 is MGHRA and CDR2 is YSYEKL in the germline V gene. CDR3 region: CASSLLAGPWGLYEQYF. In nucleotides, the CDR3 is TGCGCCAGCAGCCTACTAGCAGGACCTTGGGGACTCTACGAGCAGTACTTC.

Of note for this clone: Other nucleotide sequences from this sample produce the same CDR3. The chain recombines TRBV19 with TRBJ2-7; 9 bases align to TRBD1. Germline V gene data show CDR1 as LNHDA and CDR2 as SQIVND (reference sequence). The junction had 3 bases not matched to a gene; V was cut back by 3 bases and J by 0 bases. The CDR3 consists of 15 residues. The CDR3 coding sequence is TGTGCCAGTAGTATTGGACAGGGGAGCTCCTACGAGCAGTACTTC. This sequence encodes CASSIGQGSSYEQYF.

J is TRBJ1-5 and V is TRBV5-1; D unresolved. The CDR3 has 13 amino acids. From germline, CDR1 is SGHRS and CDR2 YFSETQ. Trimming removed 4 bases from V and 0 bases from J, with 5 bases in between. The CDR3 coding sequence is TGCGCCAGCAGCCAGGATAGCAATCAGCCCCAGCATTTT. Translated, it gives CASSQDSNQPQHF.

The chain combines TRBV10-1 with TRBJ2-5; unclear D gene. CDR1 and CDR2 (germline): WNHNN, SYGVQD (reference sequence). The germline V and J ends were trimmed by 0 bases and 5 bases, with 7 bases remaining between them. This CDR3 contains 13 residues. In DNA form, the CDR3 reads TGCGCCAGCAGTGAGTCGGCCGGGGAGACCCAGTACTTC. Translated, it gives CASSESAGETQYF.

The chain carries TRBV19 and TRBJ2-3, with unresolved D. V lost 3 bases and J 1 base, leaving 8 bases between the germline ends. Germline assignment: CDR1 LNHDA and CDR2 SQIVND (reference sequence). This CDR3 is built from 14 residues. The CDR3 DNA reads as TGTGCCAGTAGTATTCGACGGGGCACAGATACGCAGTATTTT. The encoded protein is CASSIRRGTDTQYF.

This chain connects TRBV9 to TRBJ2-2; 7 bases line up with TRBD1. The V and J ends lost 4 bases and 8 bases, in that order; junction bases with no gene match: 8. The CDR3 length is 14 residues. The germline V gene encodes CDR1 SGDLS and CDR2 YYNGEE. The CDR3 nucleotides are TGTGCCAGCAGCCCCGGGACAGATCGAGGGGAGCTGTTTTTT. Translation gives CASSPGTDRGELFF.

The rearrangement joins TRBV2 to TRBJ1-2, with D perhaps TRBD1 (6 bases). CDR1 is SNHLY and CDR2 is FYNNEI in the germline V gene. This CDR3 has 13 amino acids. Trimming left V 6 bases short and J 1 base short, with 9 bases between. This chain's CDR3 is CASRSDSNYGYTF. The CDR3 DNA reads as TGTGCCAGCAGGTCGGACAGTAACTATGGCTACACCTTC.

As concerns this clone: Sequence at one end of the junction differs from germline and may be a read error. This CDR3 reads CSSSSDYRAEQYF. DNA for the CDR3: TGTTCCAGCAGTTCTGACTATAGGGCCGAGCAGTACTTC. This rearrangement joins TRBV7-9 to TRBJ2-7; TRBD2 might be the D (5 bases). This CDR3 is 13 amino acids long. Germline V gene sequence: CDR1 SEHNR, CDR2 FQNEAQ (reference sequence). The complete variable domain, with remaining parts taken from reference TRBV7-9 and TRBJ2-7, reads DTGVSQNPRHKITKRGQNVTFRCDPISEHNRLYWYRQTLGQGPEFLTYFQNEAQLEKSRLLSDRFSAERPKGSFSTLEIQRTEQGDSAMYLCSSSSDYRAEQYFGPGTRLTVT.

The genes are TRBV6-6 and TRBJ2-1; 7 positions agree with TRBD2. The germline V gene encodes CDR1 MNHNY and CDR2 SVGAGI (reference sequence). V shed 5 bases and J 6 bases; nucleotides not matched to a gene: 13. The CDR3 has 16 residues. CDR3 region: CASSPWAGEGRNEQFF. The CDR3 DNA follows: TGTGCCAGCAGTCCCTGGGCGGGAGAGGGGCGCAATGAGCAGTTCTTC.

This clone was recorded a few times. This chain uses TRBV4-2 with TRBJ1-2, with 9 nucleotides matching TRBD1. There are 17 residues in the CDR3. Germline CDR1 reads LGHNA; CDR2 reads YNFKEQ. Unmatched junction bases numbered 9, after V lost 1 base and J lost 3 bases. CDR3 in amino acids: CASSQGQGVEGDYGYTF. Here the CDR3 DNA reads TGTGCCAGCAGCCAAGGACAGGGGGTCGAGGGGGACTATGGCTACACCTTC.

The chain links TRBV5-1 to TRBJ2-7, with D perhaps TRBD2 (6 bases). The CDR3 length is 15 residues. Trimming stripped 4 bases from V and 0 bases from J, with 14 bases between. Germline V gene lookup returns CDR1 SGHRS and CDR2 YFSETQ. The CDR3 region is CASSLRPGSSYEQYF. In DNA form, the CDR3 reads TGCGCCAGCAGCCTAAGGCCCGGGAGCTCCTACGAGCAGTACTTC.

This chain joins TRBV18 and TRBJ1-2; 7 nucleotides align to TRBD1. Trimming removed 6 bases from V and 1 base from J; junction bases left unmatched: 8. The germline V gene encodes CDR1 KGHSH and CDR2 LQKENI. CDR3 length: 15 amino acids. CDR3 nucleotides: TGTGCCAGCTCCCAGACCGGGACAGATAACTATGGCTACACCTTC. As protein: CASSQTGTDNYGYTF.

The V call is TRBV7-2, the J call TRBJ2-5, with 8 bases identical to TRBD2. The DNA matches TRBJ2-7 better at its end, which makes the J call doubtful. The CDR3 is made up of 14 amino acids. Germline V CDR1 and CDR2: SGHTA, FQGNSA. DNA for the CDR3: TGTGCCAGCAGACGTACGGGACTAGCCTACGAGCAGTACTTC. Translating it yields CASRRTGLAYEQYF.

The CDR3 reads CASSLVTGGTKTQYF. The CDR3 DNA reads as TGTGCCAGCAGCTTGGTAACAGGGGGAACCAAGACCCAGTACTTC. The chain is built from TRBV5-5 and TRBJ2-5; 8 nucleotides match TRBD1. Germline trimming cut 0 bases from V and 6 bases from J; bases unmatched to any gene: 7. Germline V gene sequence: CDR1 SGHKS, CDR2 YYEKEE (reference sequence). The CDR3 spans 15 residues.